In this sample, the clone carrying this T cell receptor (beta chain) turned up a few times. The antigen remains undetermined. Germline CDR1 is DFQATT and CDR2 is SNEGSKA (reference sequence). The V and J ends lost 3 bases and 4 bases respectively, with 9 bases between them. This CDR3 has 13 amino acids. This entry is derived from a study of blood T cells in healthy people across ages. General study results and limits: The study found more naive CD4+ cells and higher diversity in long-lived than aged donors.

Together with a sample-barcoded 5' primer, a J-beta primer mix was included in a second PCR lasting about 7 to 11 cycles. TCRdb re-called the 5' RACE reads through MiXCR, storing one row per CDR3 protein. The sample shows a few hundred thousand distinct CDR3 sequences, 27% of them seen only once. V and J are TRBV20-1 and TRBJ1-4; the D is unclear. Source material: blood. The sequence was collected from a woman in her 70s in good health. CDR3 residues: CSASPASNEKLFF. The CDR3 coding sequence is TGCAGTGCTAGTCCCGCAAGTAATGAAAAACTGTTTTTT.